The source of this T cell receptor beta chain is a study of T cells expressing NK-cell markers. TCRdb reprocessed the 5' RACE reads and stores each CDR3 protein as one record, lacking DNA. The repertoire table contains about 150,000 distinct CDR3 sequences. CDR3 length equals 13 residues. Germline V lookup: CDR1 LNHDA, CDR2 SQIVND (reference sequence). What was sequenced was blood T cells: a sorted CD56 or NKG2C T cell subset, CD4+ or CD8+ T cells, or bulk PBMC T cells (not recorded which). The chain couples TRBV19 to TRBJ1-2; TCRdb names TRBD1, which stays unverified in the absence of DNA. The TCR originated in a woman in her forties or fifties in good health. CDR3 protein: CASRSTGLDGYTF.